This T cell receptor (beta chain) stems from a study of ipilimumab plus nivolumab after autologous stem cell transplantation. The overall study: Median doses per patient: four or five ipilimumab, 7 to 9 nivolumab. The DLBCL group included primary refractory and relapsed cases.

For this clone: What it binds is not known.

The CDR3 contains 12 residues. Trimming took 5 bases from V and 3 from J, leaving 6 bases between them. Germline CDR1 SGHAT, CDR2 FQNNGV. Study conclusions and caveats: TCR repertoire, Treg phenotype and gut microbiota reportedly support more study of this approach.

Checkpoint therapy with ipilimumab 1 mg/kg began 14 to 28 days after transplant. TCRdb's table, derived via immunoSEQ multiplex PCR, lists solely in-frame clones and lacks some. The data contain about 17,000 clones, around 85% of them singletons. Sequenced material: PBMCs, taken in a trial of ipilimumab plus nivolumab as post-transplant consolidation. The chain carries TRBV11-2 and TRBJ2-3; D gene ambiguous. This TCR was sampled from a male donor with diffuse large B-cell lymphoma. Here the CDR3 DNA reads TGTGCCAGCAGCCGTTGGACAGATACGCAGTATTTT. This gives the protein CASSRWTDTQYF.